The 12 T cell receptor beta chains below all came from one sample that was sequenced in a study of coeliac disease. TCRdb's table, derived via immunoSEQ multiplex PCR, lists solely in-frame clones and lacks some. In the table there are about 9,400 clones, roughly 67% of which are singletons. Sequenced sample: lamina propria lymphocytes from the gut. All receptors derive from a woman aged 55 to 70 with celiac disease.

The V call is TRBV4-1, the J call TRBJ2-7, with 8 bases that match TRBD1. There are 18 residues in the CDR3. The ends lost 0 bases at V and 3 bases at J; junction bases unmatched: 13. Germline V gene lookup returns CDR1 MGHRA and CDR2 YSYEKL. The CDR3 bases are TGCGCCAGCAGCCAAGAGGGACAGGCCTGGGTCTTTGTCTACGAGCAGTACTTC. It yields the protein CASSQEGQAWVFVYEQYF.

CDR3 protein: CASRKGRNNEQFF. CDR3 coding DNA: TGTGCCAGCAGAAAAGGGAGAAACAATGAGCAGTTCTTC. This chain links TRBV13 with TRBJ2-1, with D possibly matching TRBD2 (5 bases). V dropped 6 bases and J dropped 5 bases, with 11 bases sitting between them. This CDR3 is 13 amino acids long. Germline V CDR1 and CDR2: PRHDT, FYEKMQ (reference sequence).

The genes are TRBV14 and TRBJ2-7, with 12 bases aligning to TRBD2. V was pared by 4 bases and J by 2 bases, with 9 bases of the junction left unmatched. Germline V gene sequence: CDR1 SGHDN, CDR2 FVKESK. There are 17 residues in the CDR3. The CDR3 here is CASSPASGRALTYEQYF. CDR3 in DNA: TGTGCCAGCAGCCCCGCTAGCGGGAGGGCCCTAACCTACGAGCAGTACTTC.

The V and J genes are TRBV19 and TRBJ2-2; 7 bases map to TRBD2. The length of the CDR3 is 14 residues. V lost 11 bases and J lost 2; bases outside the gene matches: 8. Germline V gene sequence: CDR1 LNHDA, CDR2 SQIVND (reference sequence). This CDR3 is CAATGTINTGELFF. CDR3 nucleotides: TGTGCCGCCACGGGGACTATTAACACCGGGGAGCTGTTTTTT.

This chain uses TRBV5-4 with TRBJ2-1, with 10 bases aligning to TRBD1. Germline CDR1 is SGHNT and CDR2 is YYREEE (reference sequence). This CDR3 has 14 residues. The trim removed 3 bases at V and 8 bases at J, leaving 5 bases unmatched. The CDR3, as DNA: TGTGCCAGCAGCTCCCCTGACAGGGGGCATGAGCAGTTCTTC. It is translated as CASSSPDRGHEQFF.

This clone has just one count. The DNA of the CDR3 is TGCGCCAGCAGTGTGGGGGCGGGGACAGGGACCTACAATGAGCAGTTCTTC. This codes for CASSVGAGTGTYNEQFF. The gene calls are TRBV10-2 and TRBJ2-1, with 9 positions matching TRBD1. The CDR3 has 17 amino acids. Germline CDR1 reads WSHSY; CDR2 reads SAAADI. The V and J ends lost 4 bases and 2 bases, in that order; junction bases with no gene match: 9.

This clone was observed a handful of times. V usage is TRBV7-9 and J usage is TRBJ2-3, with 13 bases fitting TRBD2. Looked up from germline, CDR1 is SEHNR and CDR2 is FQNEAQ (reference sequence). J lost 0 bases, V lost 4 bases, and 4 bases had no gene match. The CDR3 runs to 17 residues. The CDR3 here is CASSWGLAGPSTDTQYF. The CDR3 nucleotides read TGTGCCAGCAGCTGGGGACTAGCGGGGCCAAGCACAGATACGCAGTATTTT.

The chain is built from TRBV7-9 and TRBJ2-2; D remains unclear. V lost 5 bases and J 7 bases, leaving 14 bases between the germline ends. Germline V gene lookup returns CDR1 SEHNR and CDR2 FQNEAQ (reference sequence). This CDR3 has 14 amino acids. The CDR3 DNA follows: TGTGCCAGCAGCGTGTCCGCGGTTGGCGGGGAGCTGTTTTTT. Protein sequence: CASSVSAVGGELFF.

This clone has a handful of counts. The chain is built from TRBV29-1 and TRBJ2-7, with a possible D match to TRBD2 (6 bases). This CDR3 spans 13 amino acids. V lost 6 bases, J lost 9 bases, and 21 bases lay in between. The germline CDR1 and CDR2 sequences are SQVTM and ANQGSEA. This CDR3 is CSVSGDGRLGQYF. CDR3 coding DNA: TGCAGCGTCTCGGGGGACGGCCGTCTCGGGCAGTACTTC.

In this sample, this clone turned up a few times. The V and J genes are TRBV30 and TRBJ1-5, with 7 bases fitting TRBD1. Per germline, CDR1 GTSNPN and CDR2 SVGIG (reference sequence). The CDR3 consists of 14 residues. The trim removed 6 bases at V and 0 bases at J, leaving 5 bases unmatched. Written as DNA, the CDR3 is TGTGCCTGTAAAGGACAGGCTAGCAATCAGCCCCAGCATTTT. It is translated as CACKGQASNQPQHF. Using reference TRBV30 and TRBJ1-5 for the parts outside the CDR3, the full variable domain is SQTIHQWPATLVQPVGSPLSLECTVEGTSNPNLYWYRQAAGRGLQLLFYSVGIGQISSEVPQNLSASRPQDRQFILSSKKLLLSDSGFYLCACKGQASNQPQHFGDGTRLSIL.

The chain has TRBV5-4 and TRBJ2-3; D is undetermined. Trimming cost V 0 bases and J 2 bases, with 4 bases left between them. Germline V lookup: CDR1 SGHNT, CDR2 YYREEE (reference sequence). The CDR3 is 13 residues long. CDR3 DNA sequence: TGTGCCAGCAGCTTGGGGCTCACAGATACGCAGTATTTT. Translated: CASSLGLTDTQYF.

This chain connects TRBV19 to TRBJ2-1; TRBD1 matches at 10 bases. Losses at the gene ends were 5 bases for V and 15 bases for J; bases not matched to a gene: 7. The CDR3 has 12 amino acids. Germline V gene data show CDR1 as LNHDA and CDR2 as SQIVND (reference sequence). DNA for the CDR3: TGTGCCAGTAGTGACCGGGACAGGGGAGCGTTCTTC. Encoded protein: CASSDRDRGAFF.